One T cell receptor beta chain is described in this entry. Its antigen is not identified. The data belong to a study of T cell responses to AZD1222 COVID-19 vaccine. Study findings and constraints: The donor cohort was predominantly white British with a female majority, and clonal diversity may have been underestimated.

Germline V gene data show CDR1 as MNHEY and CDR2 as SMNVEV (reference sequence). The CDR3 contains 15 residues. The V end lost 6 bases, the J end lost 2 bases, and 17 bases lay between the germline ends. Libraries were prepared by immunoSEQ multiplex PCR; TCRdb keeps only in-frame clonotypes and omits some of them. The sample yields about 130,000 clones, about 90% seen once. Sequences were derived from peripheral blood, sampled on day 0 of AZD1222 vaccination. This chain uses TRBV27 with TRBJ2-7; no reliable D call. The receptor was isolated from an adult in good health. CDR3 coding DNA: TGTGCCAGCAGGACACCGGGCCCTGGGGCCTACGAGCAGTACTTC. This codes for CASRTPGPGAYEQYF.